These 19 T cell receptor beta chains originate from one sample sequenced in a study of blood T cell repertoires in COVID-19. The method was immunoSEQ multiplex PCR; TCRdb's version includes in-frame clones alone and lacks a portion of them. The table includes a few hundred thousand clones, roughly 84% detected once. The sequencing input was PBMCs or T cells enriched from blood (not recorded which). These receptors all come from a woman in her 30s who had recovered from COVID-19.

This chain connects TRBV7-8 to TRBJ1-6; 8 positions agree with TRBD1. Germline assignment: CDR1 SGHVS and CDR2 FQNEAQ. CDR3 length: 16 amino acids. V was clipped by 2 bases and J by 5 bases; unmatched bases: 5. The CDR3 region is CASSLRTGRDNSPLHF. In nucleotides, the CDR3 is TGTGCCAGCAGCTTACGGACAGGGAGGGATAATTCACCCCTCCACTTT. The variable domain in full, with the rest retrieved from reference TRBV7-8 and TRBJ1-6, is GAGVSQSPRYKVAKRGQDVALRCDPISGHVSLFWYQQALGQGPEFLTYFQNEAQLDKSGLPSDRFFAERPEGSVSTLKIQRTQQEDSAVYLCASSLRTGRDNSPLHFGNGTRLTVT.

This clone appeared a single time. The V gene is TRBV28, the J gene TRBJ1-1; TRBD1 might be the D (5 bases). The CDR3 runs 13 residues. Germline lookup yields CDR1 MDHEN and CDR2 SYDVKM. Deletions cut 1 base from V and 7 bases from J, with 10 bases between. The CDR3 coding sequence is TGTGCCAGCAGTTTATCAGGGCCCGGTGAAGCTTTCTTT. This codes for CASSLSGPGEAFF.

The rearrangement joins TRBV9 to TRBJ2-7; possibly TRBD1 for D (6 bases). From germline, CDR1 is SGDLS and CDR2 YYNGEE. Trimming left V 0 bases short and J 5 bases short, with 9 bases between. The CDR3 sequence is 13 residues long. The CDR3 protein is CASSVEGHDEQYF. The DNA of the CDR3 is TGTGCCAGCAGCGTAGAGGGACACGACGAGCAGTACTTC.

J is TRBJ2-4 and V is TRBV7-9; D gene unclear. CDR3 size: 15 residues. V was clipped by 6 bases and J by 0 bases, with 12 bases between them. Germline assignment: CDR1 SEHNR and CDR2 FQNEAQ (reference sequence). The CDR3 is CASSTPGLAKNIQYF. CDR3 nucleotides: TGTGCCAGCAGTACCCCGGGTTTAGCCAAAAACATTCAGTACTTC.

This chain links TRBV27 with TRBJ1-2; tentatively, D is TRBD1 (5 bases). V lost 5 bases to trimming and J lost 5 bases, with 18 bases between them. This CDR3 is 15 amino acids long. Germline values: CDR1 MNHEY, CDR2 SMNVEV (reference sequence). This chain's CDR3 is CASSPIRDWLYGYTF. CDR3 nucleotides: TGTGCCAGCAGTCCGATCCGGGACTGGCTATATGGCTACACCTTC.

The chain carries TRBV6-4 and TRBJ1-2; maybe TRBD1 (5 bases). The germline V gene has CDR1 MRHNA and CDR2 SNTAGT. This CDR3 region has 14 residues. Trimming cost V 0 bases and J 6 bases, with 11 bases left between them. In nucleotides, the CDR3 is TGTGCCAGCAGTGACTCGTCAGGGTTAAATGGCTACACCTTC. Its protein is CASSDSSGLNGYTF.

The chain carries TRBV6-1 and TRBJ2-1, with unresolved D. This CDR3 region has 15 residues. The germline gives CDR1 MNHNS, CDR2 SASEGT. V was shortened by 2 bases and J by 3 bases, with 11 bases between the two germline ends. CDR3 loop: CASSEIFGFYNEQFF. The CDR3 nucleotides read TGTGCCAGCAGTGAAATTTTCGGGTTCTACAATGAGCAGTTCTTC.

This sequence joins TRBV28 and TRBJ1-2; D call uncertain. V lost 5 bases, J lost 1 base, and 2 bases lay in between. The CDR3 covers 11 residues. In germline, CDR1 is MDHEN, CDR2 SYDVKM. The DNA for the CDR3 is TGTGCCAGCAGTCTTAACTATGGCTACACCTTC. As protein: CASSLNYGYTF.

The chain carries TRBV10-3 and TRBJ1-6, with unresolved D. The V and J ends lost 2 bases and 6 bases respectively, with 5 bases between them. The CDR3 is made up of 13 amino acids. Per germline, CDR1 ENHRY and CDR2 SYGVKD. The CDR3 coding sequence is TGTGCCATCAGTGAGGAACTTAATTCACCCCTCCACTTT. The encoded protein is CAISEELNSPLHF.

The chain employs TRBV29-1 and TRBJ1-2; D is possibly TRBD1 (5 bases). Per the germline V gene, CDR1 is SQVTM and CDR2 is ANQGSEA. This CDR3 region has 13 residues. Trimming cost V 7 bases and J 6 bases, with 18 bases left between them. The CDR3 DNA reads TGCAGCGGATCCCTTGGGGGGACTAATGGCTACACCTTC. Its translation: CSGSLGGTNGYTF.

The chain carries TRBV5-1 and TRBJ1-2; possible D gene TRBD1, 5 bases. Germline CDR1 SGHRS, CDR2 YFSETQ. Trimming stripped 0 bases from V and 6 bases from J, with 12 bases between. This CDR3 has 14 amino acids. The CDR3 here is CASSLAPGPDGYTF. CDR3 nucleotides: TGCGCCAGCAGCTTGGCACCAGGGCCGGATGGCTACACCTTC.

The V call is TRBV4-1, the J call TRBJ2-5; TRBD1 might be the D (6 bases). The CDR3 totals 14 residues. V lost 5 bases and J 5 bases, leaving 15 bases between the germline ends. Looked up from germline, CDR1 is MGHRA and CDR2 is YSYEKL. The chain's CDR3 is CASSSGQVYETQYF. The CDR3 DNA reads TGCGCCAGCAGCTCGGGACAAGTTTATGAGACCCAGTACTTC.

This sequence joins TRBV15 and TRBJ1-2; D might be TRBD1 (5 bases). Germline V gene lookup returns CDR1 LNHNV and CDR2 YYDKDF (reference sequence). Between the trimmed V and J ends, which lost 5 bases and 7 bases, there was a span of 14 bases. The CDR3 runs to 13 residues. CDR3 loop: CATSHPGGSGYTF. The CDR3, as DNA: TGTGCCACCAGCCACCCCGGGGGGAGTGGCTACACCTTC. Looking up the rest from reference TRBV15 and TRBJ1-2 gives the full variable domain: DAMVIQNPRYQVTQFGKPVTLSCSQTLNHNVMYWYQQKSSQAPKLLFHYYDKDFNNEADTPDNFQSRRPNTSFCFLDIRSPGLGDTAMYLCATSHPGGSGYTFGSGTRLTVV.

This clone was seen more than once but under ten times. The chain uses TRBV4-2 and TRBJ1-6; possibly TRBD1 for D (5 bases). V lost 5 bases and J lost 6, with 14 bases in between. This CDR3 region has 15 residues. CDR1 and CDR2 (germline): LGHNA, YNFKEQ. The CDR3 loop is CASSSGVIGNSPLHF. CDR3 in DNA: TGTGCCAGCAGCTCGGGGGTTATTGGTAATTCACCCCTCCACTTT.

This chain links TRBV15 with TRBJ2-5; 7 bases are shared with TRBD1. The V and J ends lost 3 bases and 8 bases, in that order; junction bases with no gene match: 12. This CDR3 is built from 15 residues. Germline V gives CDR1 LNHNV, CDR2 YYDKDF (reference sequence). The CDR3 reads CATSSNYGTADTQYF. The CDR3 DNA reads TGTGCCACCAGCAGTAATTACGGGACAGCGGATACCCAGTACTTC.

This rearrangement joins TRBV2 to TRBJ2-3; 8 nucleotides line up with TRBD2. This CDR3 has 13 residues. Germline values: CDR1 SNHLY, CDR2 FYNNEI. J gave up 4 bases and V 8 bases, and 5 bases lay outside the gene matches. The CDR3 here is CASDPGLADTQYF. The CDR3 region has the DNA TGTGCCAGCGACCCGGGACTAGCAGATACGCAGTATTTT.

J is TRBJ2-2 and V is TRBV12-3 or TRBV12-4, with a weak D call TRBD2 (5 bases). The CDR3 consists of 13 residues. V was pared by 3 bases and J by 8 bases, with 10 bases between. The CDR3 protein is CASSFVRAGELFF. The CDR3 DNA follows: TGTGCCAGCAGTTTTGTGAGGGCGGGGGAGCTGTTTTTT.

The chain combines TRBV7-2 with TRBJ1-5; D is unclear. Trimming shortened V by 1 base and J by 8 bases, and 12 bases separated the two germline ends. Germline values: CDR1 SGHTA, CDR2 FQGNSA. This CDR3 is built from 14 residues. CDR3 protein: CASSLERVWKPQHF. The DNA of the CDR3 is TGTGCCAGCAGCTTAGAGCGGGTTTGGAAGCCCCAGCATTTT. The full variable domain, its missing parts supplied by reference TRBV7-2 and TRBJ1-5, is GAGVSQSPSNKVTEKGKDVELRCDPISGHTALYWYRQSLGQGLEFLIYFQGNSAPDKSGLPSDRFSAERTGGSVSTLTIQRTQQEDSAVYLCASSLERVWKPQHFGDGTRLSIL.

The genes are TRBV6-5 and TRBJ2-7, with D tentatively TRBD1 (5 bases). The germline CDR1 and CDR2 sequences are MNHEY and SVGAGI. The CDR3 runs 14 residues. Trimming took 6 bases from V and 5 from J, leaving 17 bases between them. CDR3 residues: CASSQGDRANEQYF. For the CDR3, the DNA is TGTGCCAGCAGCCAAGGGGATCGGGCAAACGAGCAGTACTTC.